The 6 T cell receptor beta chains below all came from one sample that was sequenced in a study of shared clonotypes between healthy human individuals. Method: immunoSEQ multiplex PCR; TCRdb's copy keeps in-frame clones and lacks some. The data contain nearly 750,000 clones, 72% of them singletons. Sequencing input: memory CD4+ T cells sorted from blood. Specified subset: CD45RA-negative fraction. These receptors came from a woman in her thirties in good health.

This clone occurred many times. The chain employs TRBV30 and TRBJ1-2, with unresolved D. Germline CDR1 reads GTSNPN; CDR2 reads SVGIG (reference sequence). Trimming stripped 0 bases from V and 4 bases from J, with 15 bases between. The CDR3 is 15 residues long. CDR3 in amino acids: CAWSVPGQLRYGYTF. DNA of the CDR3: TGTGCCTGGAGTGTACCTGGGCAGCTACGCTATGGCTACACCTTC.

The chain has TRBV4-1 and TRBJ1-5; no clear D. This CDR3 has 18 amino acids. V lost 0 bases, J lost 2 bases, and 17 bases lay in between. Germline V CDR1 and CDR2: MGHRA, YSYEKL. CDR3 residues: CASSQEGGRREGNQPQHF. CDR3 DNA: TGCGCCAGCAGCCAAGAAGGTGGGAGGCGTGAAGGCAATCAGCCCCAGCATTTT.

This chain connects TRBV5-4 to TRBJ2-5; a weak D match, TRBD1 (7 bases). Germline V lookup: CDR1 SGHNT, CDR2 YYREEE (reference sequence). The CDR3 covers 15 residues. V was clipped by 2 bases and J by 5 bases, with 16 bases between them. The CDR3 nucleotides read TGTGCCAGCAGCTTCGGGACAGTTGGGGGGGAGACCCAGTACTTC. This codes for CASSFGTVGGETQYF.

The count of this clone is one. The V call is TRBV28, the J call TRBJ1-2; perhaps TRBD1 as D (5 bases). The CDR3 extends over 15 amino acids. V lost 2 bases, J lost 4 bases, and 14 bases lay in between. In germline, CDR1 is MDHEN, CDR2 SYDVKM. This chain's CDR3 is CASSLLGDGLYGYTF. DNA for the CDR3: TGTGCCAGCAGTTTACTGGGGGACGGACTCTATGGCTACACCTTC.

This chain joins TRBV28 and TRBJ1-5, with D possibly matching TRBD1 (5 bases). The CDR3 is 16 amino acids. Trimming removed 3 bases at V and 2 bases at J, with 14 bases between. Per germline, CDR1 MDHEN and CDR2 SYDVKM. The CDR3 protein is CASSFTQGPGNQPQHF. CDR3 sequence (DNA): TGTGCCAGCAGTTTCACCCAGGGACCTGGCAATCAGCCCCAGCATTTT.

The chain uses TRBV28 and TRBJ2-3; 8 bases agree with TRBD2. The length of the CDR3 is 14 residues. CDR1 and CDR2 (germline): MDHEN, SYDVKM. The V and J ends lost 6 bases and 5 bases, in that order; junction bases with no gene match: 7. The CDR3 here is CASSIAGWVDTQYF. The CDR3 region has the DNA TGTGCCAGCAGCATAGCGGGATGGGTAGATACGCAGTATTTT.